This TCR beta chain appears in the sequencing data of a study of HIV-infected patients and healthy controls. Study-wide results and limits: When repertoires were size-matched, rare events in HIV-infected data became overweighted. Significantly higher mean Gini indices appeared in HIV-infected repertoires, possibly reflecting oligoclonality.

No cell fractionation was done, so the repertoire covers all unsorted peripheral blood T cells. As controls, nine to ten uninfected healthy donors gave samples, and four gave two samples roughly 3 months apart. cDNA was made from about 500 ng RNA using alpha and beta constant primers. Each of the alpha and beta chains got its own library through chain-specific third strand synthesis with indices. Each CDR3 protein is one row after TCRdb ran MiXCR on the 5' RACE reads. The sample has roughly 20,000 distinct CDR3 sequences; about 9% are singletons. This clonotype was recorded at least ten times. Antigen specificity is unknown. CDR3 length: 12 amino acids. Trimming removed 3 bases from V and 3 bases from J, with 8 bases in between. Germline loops: CDR1 SQVTM, CDR2 ANQGSEA.

Specimen: blood. The receptor comes from an adult in good health. The chain employs TRBV29-1 and TRBJ2-5; no definite D call. CDR3 sequence (DNA): TGCAGCGTTGACTGGAGAGAAGAGACCCAGTACTTC. It encodes CSVDWREETQYF.